Described below is a single T cell receptor (beta chain) sequence and its context. The antigen is undetermined. TCRdb's table, derived via immunoSEQ multiplex PCR, lists solely in-frame clones and lacks some. The profile covers about 92,000 clones, with 83% appearing a single time and about a sixth taken by the ten largest. The data were taken from a study of graft-versus-host responses after intestinal transplantation. CDR1 is MGHDK and CDR2 is SYGVNS in the germline V gene. The CDR3 spans 12 residues. V was pared by 5 bases and J by 5 bases, with 9 bases between. Specimen: unstimulated CD8+ T cells sorted from spleen or lymph node cells, collected before intestinal transplant. This TCR derives from a human donor who received an intestinal transplant. This chain connects TRBV25-1 to TRBJ2-5; D is unclear. CDR3 DNA sequence: TGTGCCAGCAGTTGGCTTAGGGAGACCCAGTACTTC. Protein: CASSWLRETQYF.